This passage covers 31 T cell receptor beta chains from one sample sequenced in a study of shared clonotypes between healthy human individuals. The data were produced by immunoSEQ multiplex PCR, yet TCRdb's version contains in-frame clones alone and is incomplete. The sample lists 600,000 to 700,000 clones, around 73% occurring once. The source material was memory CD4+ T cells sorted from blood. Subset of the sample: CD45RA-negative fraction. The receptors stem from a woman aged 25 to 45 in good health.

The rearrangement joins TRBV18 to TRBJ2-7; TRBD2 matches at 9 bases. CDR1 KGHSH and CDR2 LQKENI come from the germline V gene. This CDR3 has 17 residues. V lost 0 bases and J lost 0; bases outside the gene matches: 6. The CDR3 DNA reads TGTGCCAGCTCACCACCGGAATATAGCGGGAGCTCCTACGAGCAGTACTTC. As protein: CASSPPEYSGSSYEQYF.

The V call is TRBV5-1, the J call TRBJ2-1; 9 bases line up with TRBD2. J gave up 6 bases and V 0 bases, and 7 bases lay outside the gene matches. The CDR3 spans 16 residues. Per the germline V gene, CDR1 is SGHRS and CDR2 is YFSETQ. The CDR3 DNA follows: TGCGCCAGCAGCTTGGGTCCTAGCGGGATAAGCAATGAGCAGTTCTTC. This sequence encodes CASSLGPSGISNEQFF.

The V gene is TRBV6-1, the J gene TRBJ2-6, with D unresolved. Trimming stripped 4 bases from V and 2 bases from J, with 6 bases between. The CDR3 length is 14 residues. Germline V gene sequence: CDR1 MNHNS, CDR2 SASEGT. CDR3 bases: TGTGCCAGCAGTGTTCGACCTGGGGCCAACGTCCTGACTTTC. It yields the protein CASSVRPGANVLTF.

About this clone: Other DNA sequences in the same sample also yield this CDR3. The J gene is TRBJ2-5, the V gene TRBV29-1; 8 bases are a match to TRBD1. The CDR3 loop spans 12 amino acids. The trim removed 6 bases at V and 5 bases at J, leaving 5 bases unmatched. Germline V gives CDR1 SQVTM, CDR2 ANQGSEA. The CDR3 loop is CSVRTGSETQYF. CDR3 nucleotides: TGCAGCGTCAGGACAGGGTCGGAGACCCAGTACTTC. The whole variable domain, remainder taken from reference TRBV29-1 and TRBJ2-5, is SAVISQKPSRDICQRGTSLTIQCQVDSQVTMMFWYRQQPGQSLTLIATANQGSEATYESGFVIDKFPISRPNLTFSTLTVSNMSPEDSSIYLCSVRTGSETQYFGPGTRLLVL.

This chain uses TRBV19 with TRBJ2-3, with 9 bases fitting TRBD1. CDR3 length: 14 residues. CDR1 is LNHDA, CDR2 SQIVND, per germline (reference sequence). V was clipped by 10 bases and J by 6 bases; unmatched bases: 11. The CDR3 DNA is TGTGCCACAAAGGAGGGACAGGGAATCGATACGCAGTATTTT. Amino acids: CATKEGQGIDTQYF. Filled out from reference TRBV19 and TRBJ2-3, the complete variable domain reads DGGITQSPKYLFRKEGQNVTLSCEQNLNHDAMYWYRQDPGQGLRLIYYSQIVNDFQKGDIAEGYSVSREKKESFPLTVTSAQKNPTAFYLCATKEGQGIDTQYFGPGTRLTVL.

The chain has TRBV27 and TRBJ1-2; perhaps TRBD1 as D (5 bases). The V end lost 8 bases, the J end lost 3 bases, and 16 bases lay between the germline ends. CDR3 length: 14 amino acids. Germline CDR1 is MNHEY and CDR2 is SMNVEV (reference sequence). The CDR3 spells CASRRRGSDYGYTF. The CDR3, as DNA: TGTGCCAGCCGTAGACGGGGGAGTGACTATGGCTACACCTTC.

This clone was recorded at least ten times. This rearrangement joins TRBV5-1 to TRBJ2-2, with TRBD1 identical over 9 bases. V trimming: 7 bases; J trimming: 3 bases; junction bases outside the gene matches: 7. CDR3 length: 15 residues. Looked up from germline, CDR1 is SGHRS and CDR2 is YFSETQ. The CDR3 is CASGLQGADTGELFF. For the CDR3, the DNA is TGCGCCAGCGGGTTACAGGGGGCCGACACCGGGGAGCTGTTTTTT.

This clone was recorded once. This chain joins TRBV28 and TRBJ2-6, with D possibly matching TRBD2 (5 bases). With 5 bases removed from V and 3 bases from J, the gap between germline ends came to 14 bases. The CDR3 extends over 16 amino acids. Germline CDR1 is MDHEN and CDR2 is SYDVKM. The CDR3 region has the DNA TGTGCCAGCAGTCTGTCGGCCCGGGGTGGGGCCAACGTCCTGACTTTC. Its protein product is CASSLSARGGANVLTF.

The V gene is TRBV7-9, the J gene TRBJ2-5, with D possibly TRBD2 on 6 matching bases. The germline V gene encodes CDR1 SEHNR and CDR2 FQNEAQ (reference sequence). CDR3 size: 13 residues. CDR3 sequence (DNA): TGTGCGAGCCGTCGGGGGACCCAAGAGACCCAGTACTTC. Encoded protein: CASRRGTQETQYF.

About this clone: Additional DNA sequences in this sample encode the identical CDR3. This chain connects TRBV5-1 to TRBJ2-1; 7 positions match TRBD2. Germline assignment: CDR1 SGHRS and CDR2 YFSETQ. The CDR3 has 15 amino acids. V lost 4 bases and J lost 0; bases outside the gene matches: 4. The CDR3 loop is CASSLTSLSYNEQFF. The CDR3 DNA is TGCGCCAGCAGCCTGACTAGCCTCTCCTACAATGAGCAGTTCTTC.

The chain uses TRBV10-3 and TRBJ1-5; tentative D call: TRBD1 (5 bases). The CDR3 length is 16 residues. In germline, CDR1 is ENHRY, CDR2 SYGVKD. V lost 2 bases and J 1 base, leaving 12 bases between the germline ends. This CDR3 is CAISETGVGSNQPQHF. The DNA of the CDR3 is TGTGCCATCAGTGAGACGGGGGTGGGAAGCAATCAGCCCCAGCATTTT.

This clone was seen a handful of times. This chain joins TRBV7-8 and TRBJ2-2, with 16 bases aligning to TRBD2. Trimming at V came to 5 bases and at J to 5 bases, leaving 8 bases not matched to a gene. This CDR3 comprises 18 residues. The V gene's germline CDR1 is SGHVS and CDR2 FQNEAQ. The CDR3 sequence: CASSPQGLAGGRTGELFF. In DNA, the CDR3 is TGTGCCAGCAGCCCACAGGGACTAGCGGGAGGGCGGACCGGGGAGCTGTTTTTT. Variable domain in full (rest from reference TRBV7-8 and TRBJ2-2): GAGVSQSPRYKVAKRGQDVALRCDPISGHVSLFWYQQALGQGPEFLTYFQNEAQLDKSGLPSDRFFAERPEGSVSTLKIQRTQQEDSAVYLCASSPQGLAGGRTGELFFGEGSRLTVL.

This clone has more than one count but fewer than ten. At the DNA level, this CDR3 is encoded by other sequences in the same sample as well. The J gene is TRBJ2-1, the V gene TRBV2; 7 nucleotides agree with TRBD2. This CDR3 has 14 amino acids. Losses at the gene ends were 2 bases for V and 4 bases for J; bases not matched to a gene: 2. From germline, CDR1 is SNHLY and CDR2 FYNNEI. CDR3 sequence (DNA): TGTGCCAGCAGTGAACTAGCGGCGTACAATGAGCAGTTCTTC. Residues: CASSELAAYNEQFF.

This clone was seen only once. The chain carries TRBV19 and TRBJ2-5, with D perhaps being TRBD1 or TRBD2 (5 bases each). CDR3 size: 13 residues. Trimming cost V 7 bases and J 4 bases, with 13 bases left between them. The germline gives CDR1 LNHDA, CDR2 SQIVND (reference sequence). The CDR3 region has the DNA TGTGCCAGTAAGGGTGACGGGGCAGAGACCCAGTACTTC. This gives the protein CASKGDGAETQYF.

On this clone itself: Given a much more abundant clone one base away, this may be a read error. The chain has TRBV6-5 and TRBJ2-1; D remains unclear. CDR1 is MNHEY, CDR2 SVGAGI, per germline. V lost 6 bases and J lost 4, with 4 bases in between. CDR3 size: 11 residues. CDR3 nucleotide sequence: TGTGCCAGCAGGTTATACAATGAGCAGTTCTTC. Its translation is CASRLYNEQFF.

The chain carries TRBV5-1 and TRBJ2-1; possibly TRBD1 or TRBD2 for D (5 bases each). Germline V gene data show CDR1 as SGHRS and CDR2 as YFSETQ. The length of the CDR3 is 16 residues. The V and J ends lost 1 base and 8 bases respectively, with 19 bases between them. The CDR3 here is CASSLTGTLGGDEQFF. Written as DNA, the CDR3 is TGCGCCAGCAGCTTGACCGGGACCCTAGGAGGCGATGAGCAGTTCTTC.

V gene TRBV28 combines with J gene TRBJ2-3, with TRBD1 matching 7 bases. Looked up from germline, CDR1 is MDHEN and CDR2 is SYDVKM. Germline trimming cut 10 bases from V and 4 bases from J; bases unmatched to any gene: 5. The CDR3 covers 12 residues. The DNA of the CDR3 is TGTGCCACGGGACAGCAGGCAGATACGCAGTATTTT. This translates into CATGQQADTQYF.

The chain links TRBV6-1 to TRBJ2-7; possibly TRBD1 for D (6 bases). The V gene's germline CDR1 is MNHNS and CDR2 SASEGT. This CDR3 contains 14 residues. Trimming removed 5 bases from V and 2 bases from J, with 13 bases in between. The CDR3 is CASSPNRAPYEQYF. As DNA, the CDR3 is TGTGCCAGCAGTCCAAACAGGGCTCCCTACGAGCAGTACTTC.

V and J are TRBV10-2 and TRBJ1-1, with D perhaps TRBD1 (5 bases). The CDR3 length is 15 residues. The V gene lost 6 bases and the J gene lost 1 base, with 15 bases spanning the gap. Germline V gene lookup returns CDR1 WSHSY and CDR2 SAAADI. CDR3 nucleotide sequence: TGCGCCAGCAGGGGGCCGTTTACTTCGAACACTGAAGCTTTCTTT. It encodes CASRGPFTSNTEAFF.

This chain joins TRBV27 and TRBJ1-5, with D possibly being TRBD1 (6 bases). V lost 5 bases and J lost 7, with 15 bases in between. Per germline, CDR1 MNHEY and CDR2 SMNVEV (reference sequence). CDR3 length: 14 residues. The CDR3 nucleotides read TGTGCCAGCAGTCCCAGGGGAGGGAGGCAGCCCCAGCATTTT. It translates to CASSPRGGRQPQHF.

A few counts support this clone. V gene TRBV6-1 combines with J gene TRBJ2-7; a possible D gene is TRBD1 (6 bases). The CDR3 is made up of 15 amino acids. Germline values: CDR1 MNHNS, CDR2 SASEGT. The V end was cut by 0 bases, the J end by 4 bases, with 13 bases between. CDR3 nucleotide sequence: TGTGCCAGCAGTGAAGCGCAGGGGTCAAGGTACGAGCAGTACTTC. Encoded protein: CASSEAQGSRYEQYF.

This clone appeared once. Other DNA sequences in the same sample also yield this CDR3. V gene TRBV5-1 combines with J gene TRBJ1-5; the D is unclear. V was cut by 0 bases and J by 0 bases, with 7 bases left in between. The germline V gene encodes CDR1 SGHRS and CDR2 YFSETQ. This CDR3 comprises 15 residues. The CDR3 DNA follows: TGCGCCAGCAGCTTGGAAGGTCTTAGCAATCAGCCCCAGCATTTT. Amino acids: CASSLEGLSNQPQHF.

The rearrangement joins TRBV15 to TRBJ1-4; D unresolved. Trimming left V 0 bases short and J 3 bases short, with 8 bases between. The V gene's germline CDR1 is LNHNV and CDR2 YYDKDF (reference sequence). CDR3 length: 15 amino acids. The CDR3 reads CATSRDRQPNEKLFF. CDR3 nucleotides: TGTGCCACCAGCAGAGATCGGCAGCCTAATGAAAAACTGTTTTTT.

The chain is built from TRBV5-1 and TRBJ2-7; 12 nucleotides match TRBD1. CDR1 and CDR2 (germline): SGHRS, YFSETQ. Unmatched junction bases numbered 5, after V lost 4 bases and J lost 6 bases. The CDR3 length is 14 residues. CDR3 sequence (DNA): TGCGCCAGCAGCCCCGGGACAGGGGGCGGCGAGCAGTACTTC. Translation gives CASSPGTGGGEQYF.

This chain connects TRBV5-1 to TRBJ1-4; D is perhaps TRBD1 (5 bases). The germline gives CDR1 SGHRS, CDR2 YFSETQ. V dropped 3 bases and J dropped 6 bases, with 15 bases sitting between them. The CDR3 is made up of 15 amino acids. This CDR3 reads CASSYQGAVYEKLFF. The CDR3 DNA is TGCGCCAGCAGCTACCAAGGGGCGGTGTATGAAAAACTGTTTTTT. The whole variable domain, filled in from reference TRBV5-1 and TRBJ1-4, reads KAGVTQTPRYLIKTRGQQVTLSCSPISGHRSVSWYQQTPGQGLQFLFEYFSETQRNKGNFPGRFSGRQFSNSRSEMNVSTLELGDSALYLCASSYQGAVYEKLFFGSGTQLSVL.

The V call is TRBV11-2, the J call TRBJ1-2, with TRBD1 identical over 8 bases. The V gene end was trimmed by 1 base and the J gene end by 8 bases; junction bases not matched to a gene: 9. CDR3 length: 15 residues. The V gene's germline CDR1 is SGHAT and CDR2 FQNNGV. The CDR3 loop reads CASSLVQAGGEGYTF. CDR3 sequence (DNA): TGTGCCAGCAGCTTAGTCCAGGCAGGGGGCGAGGGCTACACCTTC.

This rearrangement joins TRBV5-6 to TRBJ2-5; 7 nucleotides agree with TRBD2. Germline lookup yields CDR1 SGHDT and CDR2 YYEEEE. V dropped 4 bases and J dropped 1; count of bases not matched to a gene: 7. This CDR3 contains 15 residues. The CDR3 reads CASSVLAALQETQYF. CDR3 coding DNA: TGTGCCAGCAGCGTCCTAGCGGCCCTCCAAGAGACCCAGTACTTC.

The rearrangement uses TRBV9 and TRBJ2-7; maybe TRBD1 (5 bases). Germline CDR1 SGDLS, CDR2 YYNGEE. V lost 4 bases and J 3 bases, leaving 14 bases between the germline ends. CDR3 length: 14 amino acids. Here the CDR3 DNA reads TGTGCCAGCAGCCTCCGGGCCCAGGGCTACGAGCAGTACTTC. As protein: CASSLRAQGYEQYF.

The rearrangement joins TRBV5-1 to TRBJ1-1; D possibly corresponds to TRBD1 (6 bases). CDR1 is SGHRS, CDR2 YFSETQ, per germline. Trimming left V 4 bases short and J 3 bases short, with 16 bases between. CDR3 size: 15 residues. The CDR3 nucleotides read TGCGCCAGCAGCCTACTAGGACAGCGTCACACTGAAGCTTTCTTT. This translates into CASSLLGQRHTEAFF.

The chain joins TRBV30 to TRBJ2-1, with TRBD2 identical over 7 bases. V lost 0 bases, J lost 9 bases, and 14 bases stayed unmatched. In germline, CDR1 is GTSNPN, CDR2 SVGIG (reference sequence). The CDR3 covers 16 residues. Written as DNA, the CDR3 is TGTGCCTGGAGTGTCAGAGGTGGGAGGGTCCGCCTTGAGCAGTTCTTC. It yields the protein CAWSVRGGRVRLEQFF.

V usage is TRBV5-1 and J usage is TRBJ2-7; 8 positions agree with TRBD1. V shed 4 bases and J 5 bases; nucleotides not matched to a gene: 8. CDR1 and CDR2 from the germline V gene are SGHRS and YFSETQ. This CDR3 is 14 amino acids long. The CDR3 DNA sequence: TGCGCCAGCAGCCATGATAGGACAGGGCACGAGCAGTACTTC. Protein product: CASSHDRTGHEQYF.